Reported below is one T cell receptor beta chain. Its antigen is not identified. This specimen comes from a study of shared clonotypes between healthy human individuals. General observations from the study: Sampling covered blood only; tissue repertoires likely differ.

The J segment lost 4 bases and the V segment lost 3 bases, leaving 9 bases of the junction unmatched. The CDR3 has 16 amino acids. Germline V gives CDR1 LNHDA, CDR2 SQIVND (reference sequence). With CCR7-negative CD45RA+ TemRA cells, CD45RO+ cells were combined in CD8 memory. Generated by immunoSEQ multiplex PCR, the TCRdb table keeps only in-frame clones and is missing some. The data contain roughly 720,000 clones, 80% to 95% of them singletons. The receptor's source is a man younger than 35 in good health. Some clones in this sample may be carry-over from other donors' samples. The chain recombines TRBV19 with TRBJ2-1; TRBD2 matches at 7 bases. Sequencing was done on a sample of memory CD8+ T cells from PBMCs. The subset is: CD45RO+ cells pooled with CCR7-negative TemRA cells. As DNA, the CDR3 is TGTGCCAGTAGTATCTCTCCTAGCGGACTTTACAATGAGCAGTTCTTC. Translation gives CASSISPSGLYNEQFF. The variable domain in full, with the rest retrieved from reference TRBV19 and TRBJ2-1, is DGGITQSPKYLFRKEGQNVTLSCEQNLNHDAMYWYRQDPGQGLRLIYYSQIVNDFQKGDIAEGYSVSREKKESFPLTVTSAQKNPTAFYLCASSISPSGLYNEQFFGPGTRLTVL.